Here is one T cell receptor (beta chain) with its context. Its matching antigen is unknown. Cultured CD4+ T cell DNA underwent sequencing with the Oncomine TCR Beta short-read assay. TCRdb processed the PCR reads anew with MiXCR; each CDR3 protein has one entry. The sample consists of about 20,000 distinct CDR3 sequences, around 53% of them appearing once. V lost 8 bases and J lost 4, with 8 bases in between. The CDR3 consists of 11 residues. The V gene's germline CDR1 is MNHNS and CDR2 SASEGT. This sample was included in a study of vaccination and CD4 T cells after COVID-19. Background on the study: Each convalescent patient was PCR positive for SARS-CoV-2 on nasal swab; several cases were mild and one severe. Four females and six males made up the convalescents, with two Hispanic.

The treatment here: approximately 9-day PBMC culture with coronavirus spike peptide pools or control peptides (ViraFEST assay). T cells were expanded with peptide pools, and expanded clonotypes were identified by TCR sequencing. Input material: CD4+ T cells from blood, cultured in vitro. The sequence was collected from a human donor who had recovered from COVID-19. This rearrangement joins TRBV6-1 to TRBJ1-1; no reliable D call. The DNA of the CDR3 is TGTGCCAGCCTCTTGGGCACTGAAGCTTTCTTT. Its protein product is CASLLGTEAFF.